This entry lists 20 T cell receptor beta chains sequenced from one sample in a study of metastatic and nonmetastatic thyroid tumors. TCRdb re-called the PCR reads with MiXCR. The data hold almost 9,000 clones, with around 15% observed a single time. Nobody among the patients had been given any treatment before thyroid surgery. Sequences were obtained from blood. Source of these receptors: a female donor with papillary thyroid cancer or a benign thyroid nodule (not recorded which). Some clones in this sample may be carry-over from other donors' samples.

By share, this clone ranks as medium-sized. The chain combines TRBV11-3 with TRBJ2-1; tentatively, D is TRBD1 (5 bases). Germline V gives CDR1 SGHNT, CDR2 YENEEA. The V end was cut by 0 bases, the J end by 7 bases, with 10 bases between. The CDR3 spans 14 residues. Here the CDR3 reads CASSLDPTVNEQFF. The CDR3 DNA sequence: TGTGCCAGCAGCTTAGACCCGACAGTTAATGAGCAGTTCTTC. Full variable domain (rest looked up from reference TRBV11-3 and TRBJ2-1): EAGVVQSPRYKIIEKKQPVAFWCNPISGHNTLYWYLQNLGQGPELLIRYENEEAVDDSQLPKDRFSAERLKGVDSTLKIQPAELGDSAVYLCASSLDPTVNEQFFGPGTRLTVL.

This clone counts as medium-sized. The J gene is TRBJ2-2, the V gene TRBV12-3 or TRBV12-4; D perhaps matches TRBD2 (7 bases). The CDR3 totals 15 residues. V lost 7 bases and J 6 bases, leaving 18 bases between the germline ends. DNA for the CDR3: TGTGCCAGCACCGAGGGGAGGGGGAGGGCCGGGGAGCTGTTTTTT. Translation gives CASTEGRGRAGELFF.

The chain recombines TRBV7-2 with TRBJ1-6; D uncertain. CDR1 and CDR2 (germline): SGHTA, FQGNSA. V lost 1 base and J 7 bases, leaving 2 bases between the germline ends. The CDR3 loop spans 12 amino acids. The CDR3 DNA reads TGTGCCAGCAGCTTAGGGAATTCACCCCTCCACTTT. Protein: CASSLGNSPLHF.

Of note for this clone: The junction shows a germline mismatch at one end, possibly a read error. CDR3 nucleotide sequence: TGTGTCAGCAGTCTGACAGCGGAGGCTGAGCAGTTCTTC. Encoded protein: CVSSLTAEAEQFF. The genes are TRBV6-1 and TRBJ2-1, with D perhaps TRBD1 or TRBD2 (5 bases each). Germline V gene lookup returns CDR1 MNHNS and CDR2 SASEGT. The CDR3 is 13 amino acids.

Turning to this clone: The germline gene is not matched at one end of the junction; a read error may be the cause. The gene calls are TRBV7-7 and TRBJ2-5, with 15 bases lining up with TRBD2. Germline lookup yields CDR1 SSHAT and CDR2 FNYEAQ (reference sequence). This CDR3 is 16 amino acids long. As DNA, the CDR3 is TGTGCCAGCAGCGCGGGACTAGCGGGGGGTCAAGAGACCCATTACTTC. Translation gives CASSAGLAGGQETHYF.

This clone appeared many times. This chain uses TRBV11-2 with TRBJ1-1, with D possibly matching TRBD1 (6 bases). Germline V gene data show CDR1 as SGHAT and CDR2 as FQNNGV. The CDR3 contains 14 residues. The ends were cut back, 5 bases at V and 1 base at J, with 11 bases in the middle. The CDR3 region has the DNA TGTGCCAGCAGCGGACAGCTGAGGAACACTGAAGCTTTCTTT. Translated, it gives CASSGQLRNTEAFF.

V usage is TRBV9 and J usage is TRBJ1-6, with 10 bases fitting TRBD1. The CDR3 consists of 15 residues. With V trimmed by 4 bases and J by 9 bases, 7 bases remained unmatched. Germline V gene lookup returns CDR1 SGDLS and CDR2 YYNGEE. CDR3 region: CASSPRTGGISPLHF. As DNA, the CDR3 is TGTGCCAGCAGCCCCCGGACAGGGGGAATTTCACCCCTCCACTTT.

In its sample, this clone was seen many times. This rearrangement joins TRBV20-1 to TRBJ2-1; the D call may be TRBD1 or TRBD2 (5 bases each). Per the germline V gene, CDR1 is DFQATT and CDR2 is SNEGSKA (reference sequence). V was shortened by 3 bases and J by 0 bases, with 15 bases between the two germline ends. The CDR3 runs 16 residues. CDR3 sequence reads: CSARDSGDLSYNEQFF. CDR3 DNA sequence: TGCAGTGCTAGGGATAGTGGGGACCTCTCCTACAATGAGCAGTTCTTC.

This clone has ten or more counts. The V gene is TRBV10-3, the J gene TRBJ1-4, with 9 bases that match TRBD1. Per the germline V gene, CDR1 is ENHRY and CDR2 is SYGVKD. Trimming took 2 bases from V and 11 from J; bases not matched to a gene: 15. This CDR3 spans 17 amino acids. The CDR3 coding sequence is TGTGCCATCAGTGAGACCGGGACAGGGCGGGGAACGGGGAAACTGTTTTTT. It yields the protein CAISETGTGRGTGKLFF.

In this sample, this clone is medium-sized. The chain is built from TRBV6-5 and TRBJ1-2, with TRBD1 identical over 7 bases. The CDR3 spans 15 residues. Trimming removed 0 bases from V and 2 bases from J; junction bases left unmatched: 3. Looked up from germline, CDR1 is MNHEY and CDR2 is SVGAGI. CDR3: CASSYSAGGNYGYTF. The CDR3 bases are TGTGCCAGCAGTTACTCGGCAGGGGGGAACTATGGCTACACCTTC.

This clone has ten or more counts. This chain links TRBV24-1 with TRBJ2-6, with unresolved D. V was cut by 6 bases and J by 8 bases, with 10 bases left in between. The CDR3 covers 13 residues. From germline, CDR1 is KGHDR and CDR2 SFDVKD. CDR3 residues: CATSTPLTNVLTF. Written as DNA, the CDR3 is TGTGCCACCAGTACCCCGTTGACCAACGTCCTGACTTTC.

In its sample, this clone ranks as medium-sized (0.01 to 0.1%). The CDR3 protein is CASSENTEAFF. The CDR3 DNA sequence: TGTGCCAGCAGTGAGAACACTGAAGCTTTCTTT. This sequence joins TRBV6-1 and TRBJ1-1; no clear D gene. Germline V gene sequence: CDR1 MNHNS, CDR2 SASEGT. The V gene lost 3 bases and the J gene lost 1 base, with 0 bases spanning the gap. The CDR3 runs 11 residues.

The chain's CDR3 is CASSKSTDTQYF. In DNA form, the CDR3 reads TGTGCCAGCAGTAAAAGCACAGATACGCAGTATTTT. The rearrangement uses TRBV27 and TRBJ2-3; D gene unclear. The CDR3 is 12 residues long. Germline V gene data show CDR1 as MNHEY and CDR2 as SMNVEV (reference sequence). V lost 5 bases to trimming and J lost 0 bases, with 3 bases between them.

The rearrangement links TRBV6-5 to TRBJ2-5; 11 bases are shared with TRBD2. Germline CDR1 reads MNHEY; CDR2 reads SVGAGI. The CDR3 runs to 15 residues. The J segment lost 12 bases and the V segment lost 5 bases, leaving 14 bases of the junction unmatched. CDR3 sequence: CASSTSGRKGETKYF. The CDR3 nucleotides read TGTGCCAGCAGTACTAGCGGGAGAAAGGGAGAGACAAAGTACTTC.

Only a few counts were recorded for this clone. The CDR3 DNA reads as TGTGCCAGCAGCGGAACAAGTTATAATTCACCCCTCCACTTT. Residues: CASSGTSYNSPLHF. The chain recombines TRBV7-2 with TRBJ1-6, with D unclear. V lost 5 bases, J lost 4 bases, and 9 bases lay in between. The CDR3 spans 14 residues. The germline gives CDR1 SGHTA, CDR2 FQGNSA.

This clone was recorded at least ten times. This chain uses TRBV5-5 with TRBJ1-1, with TRBD1 matching 8 bases. The CDR3 runs to 15 residues. Trimming cost V 4 bases and J 1 base; bases outside gene matches: 6. The germline gives CDR1 SGHKS, CDR2 YYEKEE (reference sequence). The CDR3 region has the DNA TGTGCCAGCAGCCCCTCCGGACAGGGGAACACTGAAGCTTTCTTT. It specifies CASSPSGQGNTEAFF.

This clone is deemed medium-sized. This chain connects TRBV19 to TRBJ1-6, with D possibly matching TRBD1 (5 bases). Germline-derived CDR1 and CDR2 are LNHDA and SQIVND (reference sequence). With 4 bases removed from V and 7 bases from J, the gap between germline ends came to 14 bases. The CDR3 has 15 amino acids. This CDR3 reads CASSTEGTRNSPLHF. The DNA for the CDR3 is TGTGCCAGTAGTACGGAAGGGACGAGGAATTCACCCCTCCACTTT.

By frequency in the sample, this clone is medium-sized. The rearrangement uses TRBV29-1 and TRBJ1-2, with D possibly TRBD1 on 6 matching bases. The V end lost 6 bases, the J end lost 0 bases, and 17 bases lay between the germline ends. The germline V gene encodes CDR1 SQVTM and CDR2 ANQGSEA. This CDR3 is 15 amino acids long. CDR3 DNA: TGCAGCGTGGGTTCGGGGGCCCGAGCTAACTATGGCTACACCTTC. Translation: CSVGSGARANYGYTF.

This clone was detected only a few times. Possible read error: a much larger clone is one base away. This chain joins TRBV15 and TRBJ1-1; the match to TRBD1 covers 11 bases. This CDR3 region has 14 residues. The germline gives CDR1 LNHNV, CDR2 YYDKDF (reference sequence). V shed 7 bases and J 6 bases; nucleotides not matched to a gene: 7. The CDR3 here is CATIRDRGYAEAFF. The CDR3 nucleotides read TGTGCCACCATCAGGGACAGGGGGTACGCTGAAGCTTTCTTT.

For the CDR3, the DNA is TGCAGTGCTAGAGATCTGGCAGGGGATCACTATGGCTACACCTTC. Its protein is CSARDLAGDHYGYTF. The chain is built from TRBV20-1 and TRBJ1-2; weak D call: TRBD1 (6 bases). Germline lookup yields CDR1 DFQATT and CDR2 SNEGSKA (reference sequence). Trimming pared 0 bases from V and 3 bases from J, leaving 14 bases between. The CDR3 is made up of 15 amino acids.